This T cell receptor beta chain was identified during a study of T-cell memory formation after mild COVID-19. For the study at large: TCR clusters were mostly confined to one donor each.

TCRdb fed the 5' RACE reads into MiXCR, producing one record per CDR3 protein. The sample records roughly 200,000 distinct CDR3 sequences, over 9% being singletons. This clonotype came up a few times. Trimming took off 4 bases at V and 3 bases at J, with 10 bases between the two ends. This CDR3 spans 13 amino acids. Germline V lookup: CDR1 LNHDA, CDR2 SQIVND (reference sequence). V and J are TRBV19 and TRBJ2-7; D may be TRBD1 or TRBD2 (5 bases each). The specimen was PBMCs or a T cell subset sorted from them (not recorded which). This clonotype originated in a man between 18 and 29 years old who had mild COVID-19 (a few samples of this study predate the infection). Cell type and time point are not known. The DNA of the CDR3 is TGTGCCAGTAGTAAACGGGGCAGCTACGAGCAGTACGTC. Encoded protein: CASSKRGSYEQYV.